Here is one T cell receptor beta chain with its context. The CDR3 has 14 amino acids. Germline lookup yields CDR1 LNHDA and CDR2 SQIVND (reference sequence). Between the trimmed V and J ends, which lost 5 bases and 0 bases, there was a span of 10 bases. The entry originates in a study of blood T cell repertoires in COVID-19. For the study at large: The samples span acute and convalescent COVID-19 from the United States, Italy and Spain. Nucleic acid was either cDNA or gDNA, and it came from T cells, B-cell-depleted T cells, or PBMCs.

Under the authors' procedure: Amplification of reference gene primers provided the estimated nucleated cell counts. Clones were read by immunoSEQ multiplex PCR, and TCRdb kept only the in-frame ones, dropping some. Clone size and V and J calls were adopted from that table, with D and trimming inferred from the DNA. The sample has 91,000 or so clones, about four fifths seen once; the top ten hold around 7.3%. The chain is built from TRBV19 and TRBJ1-1; TRBD1 is a possible D gene (5 bases). The receptor comes from a man aged 45-65 years with active or convalescent COVID-19. Source material: peripheral blood. CDR3 loop: CASSGQGLNTEAFF. The CDR3, as DNA: TGTGCCAGTAGTGGGCAGGGATTGAACACTGAAGCTTTCTTT.